A single sample gave rise to the 9 T cell receptor beta chains below, sequenced in a study of vaccination and CD4 T cells after COVID-19. No antigen is known for these receptors. Treatment: approximately 9-day PBMC culture with coronavirus spike peptide pools or control peptides (ViraFEST assay). Cultured CD4+ T cell DNA was sequenced using the Oncomine TCR Beta short-read assay. From the PCR reads, TCRdb called clonotypes with MiXCR, one entry per CDR3 protein. Among roughly 19,000 distinct CDR3 sequences listed, roughly 58% were seen once. Sequenced material: CD4+ T cells from blood, cultured in vitro, taken before SARS-CoV-2 vaccination. The receptors here all came from a human donor who had recovered from COVID-19.

The chain carries TRBV20-1 and TRBJ1-2; D unresolved. The CDR3 covers 14 residues. Germline loops: CDR1 DFQATT, CDR2 SNEGSKA (reference sequence). The germline V and J ends were trimmed by 0 bases and 3 bases, with 11 bases remaining between them. The CDR3 protein is CSARDSGSDYGYTF. The DNA for the CDR3 is TGCAGTGCTAGAGATTCGGGCAGTGACTATGGCTACACCTTC.

In its sample, this clonotype was seen a few times. The chain links TRBV6-1 to TRBJ1-6, with a tentative D call TRBD1 (5 bases). V lost 7 bases to trimming and J lost 9 bases, with 13 bases between them. The CDR3 contains 13 residues. Looked up from germline, CDR1 is MNHNS and CDR2 is SASEGT. The CDR3: CASTGLAFSPLHF. The CDR3 bases are TGTGCCAGCACAGGGTTGGCGTTTTCACCCCTCCACTTT.

The chain combines TRBV7-9 with TRBJ2-2; D uncertain. The CDR3 loop spans 14 amino acids. CDR1 is SEHNR, CDR2 FQNEAQ, per germline (reference sequence). V lost 3 bases, J lost 6 bases, and 11 bases lay in between. The CDR3 DNA sequence: TGTGCCAGCAGCTTTGTAGATAGGGCCGGGGAGCTGTTTTTT. It codes for CASSFVDRAGELFF.

This rearrangement joins TRBV28 to TRBJ1-5, with 11 positions matching TRBD1. The CDR3 contains 17 residues. V lost 7 bases and J lost 0; bases outside the gene matches: 8. Germline V gene lookup returns CDR1 MDHEN and CDR2 SYDVKM. The CDR3 sequence: CASNGDRGDYSNQPQHF. DNA of the CDR3: TGTGCCAGCAACGGGGACAGGGGGGACTATAGCAATCAGCCCCAGCATTTT.

This clonotype was counted only a few times. The V call is TRBV20-1, the J call TRBJ2-5; the D gene is possibly TRBD2 (7 bases). Per germline, CDR1 DFQATT and CDR2 SNEGSKA (reference sequence). The CDR3 is 14 amino acids. Trimming left V 1 base short and J 5 bases short, with 14 bases between. CDR3 sequence (DNA): TGCAGTGCTAGAGGCTCGGGGGGCGGCGAGACCCAGTACTTC. Translated: CSARGSGGGETQYF.

The chain has TRBV6-1 and TRBJ2-7, with TRBD2 identical over 9 bases. V gave up 2 bases and J gave up 0 bases; unmatched junction bases: 2. This CDR3 is built from 15 residues. Germline V gives CDR1 MNHNS, CDR2 SASEGT. The CDR3 region has the DNA TGTGCCAGCAGTGAATCTAGCGGGGACTCCTACGAGCAGTACTTC. It translates to CASSESSGDSYEQYF.

This chain uses TRBV15 with TRBJ2-6; 7 nucleotides match TRBD1. Germline CDR1 and CDR2: LNHNV and YYDKDF (reference sequence). The CDR3 sequence is 16 residues long. V dropped 0 bases and J dropped 1; count of bases not matched to a gene: 0. The CDR3 loop is CATSRDRGSGANVLTF. In DNA form, the CDR3 reads TGTGCCACCAGCAGAGACAGGGGGTCTGGGGCCAACGTCCTGACTTTC.

This clonotype was observed a few times. The chain joins TRBV20-1 to TRBJ1-5, with D unresolved. The CDR3 spans 13 residues. In germline, CDR1 is DFQATT, CDR2 SNEGSKA (reference sequence). Trimming took off 4 bases at V and 5 bases at J, with 12 bases between the two ends. This CDR3 reads CSAMRGPDQPQHF. The CDR3 region has the DNA TGCAGTGCTATGAGAGGCCCTGATCAGCCCCAGCATTTT.

J is TRBJ2-2 and V is TRBV20-1; 9 bases match TRBD1. This CDR3 is built from 15 residues. V was clipped by 0 bases and J by 4 bases; unmatched bases: 3. The germline CDR1 and CDR2 sequences are DFQATT and SNEGSKA (reference sequence). The CDR3, as DNA: TGCAGTGCTAGAGAATTGGACAGGGGCACCGGGGAGCTGTTTTTT. Amino acids: CSARELDRGTGELFF.